Listed below are T cell receptor beta chains from one sample, sequenced in a study of low-dose radiotherapy and immunotherapy resistance in tumors. In TCRdb, the reads were re-called with MiXCR into one record per CDR3 protein. This table has about 35,000 distinct CDR3 sequences, about a fifth appearing once. The source was PBMCs, collected after low-dose radiotherapy plus immunotherapy. These receptors came from a female donor with ovarian cancer. Both conserved end residues are part of each CDR3. The order of the fields is D gene, clone size, J gene, V gene, CDR3 length, CDR3 protein, CDR3 DNA. A D gene is named only where the DNA matches it firmly. Only some rows state a clone size, as once, few, many or a class for expanded clones.

d_call: .
clone_size: many
j_call: TRBJ2-7
v_call: TRBV2
cdr3_length: 16
cdr3_aa: CASSKGPTGSSYEQYF
cdr3_nt: TGTGCCAGCAGCAAAGGTCCGACAGGTAGCTCCTACGAGCAGTACTTC

d_call: TRBD1
clone_size: many
j_call: TRBJ2-7
v_call: TRBV12-3/TRBV12-4
cdr3_length: 12
cdr3_aa: CASSKGTGEQYF
cdr3_nt: TGTGCCAGCAGCAAAGGGACAGGCGAGCAGTACTTC

d_call: .
clone_size: many
j_call: TRBJ1-3
v_call: TRBV30
cdr3_length: 14
cdr3_aa: CAWSDRTTGNTIYF
cdr3_nt: TGTGCCTGGAGTGATAGGACAACTGGAAACACCATATATTTT

d_call: .
clone_size: many
j_call: TRBJ1-6
v_call: TRBV21-1
cdr3_length: 15
cdr3_aa: CASSKEASGNSPLHF
cdr3_nt: TGTGCCAGCAGCAAAGAGGCCAGCGGAAATTCACCCCTCCACTTT

d_call: .
clone_size: .
j_call: TRBJ1-1
v_call: TRBV5-1
cdr3_length: 14
cdr3_aa: CASSEMRSSYEQFF
cdr3_nt: TGCGCCAGCAGTGAGATGCGGAGCTCCTACGAGCAGTTCTTT

d_call: .
clone_size: few
j_call: TRBJ1-1
v_call: TRBV10-3
cdr3_length: 15
cdr3_aa: CAISSTGHANTEAFF
cdr3_nt: TGTGCCATCAGTAGCACCGGACACGCGAACACTGAAGCTTTCTTT

d_call: .
clone_size: many
j_call: TRBJ1-3
v_call: TRBV28
cdr3_length: 15
cdr3_aa: CASRRSGFSGNTIYF
cdr3_nt: TGTGCCAGCCGACGGTCGGGATTTTCTGGAAACACCATATATTTT

d_call: .
clone_size: many
j_call: TRBJ1-1
v_call: TRBV14
cdr3_length: 15
cdr3_aa: CASSQESRASSEAFF
cdr3_nt: TGTGCCAGCAGCCAAGAATCCAGGGCTTCATCTGAAGCTTTCTTT

d_call: .
clone_size: .
j_call: TRBJ2-2
v_call: TRBV29-1
cdr3_length: 13
cdr3_aa: CSVLTDETGELFF
cdr3_nt: TGCAGCGTTCTTACAGATGAAACCGGGGAGCTGTTTTTT

d_call: TRBD2
clone_size: many
j_call: TRBJ2-7
v_call: TRBV27
cdr3_length: 15
cdr3_aa: CASTSAAGGNYEQYF
cdr3_nt: TGTGCCAGCACCTCTGCCGCGGGAGGGAACTACGAGCAGTACTTC

d_call: TRBD1
clone_size: .
j_call: TRBJ2-3
v_call: TRBV28
cdr3_length: 17
cdr3_aa: CASSSRWDRLATDTQYF
cdr3_nt: TGTGCCAGCAGTTCCCGTTGGGACAGGTTGGCCACAGATACGCAGTATTTT

d_call: TRBD2
clone_size: medium-sized
j_call: TRBJ2-3
v_call: TRBV28
cdr3_length: 15
cdr3_aa: CASSLGAGETDTQYF
cdr3_nt: TGTGCCAGCAGTTTAGGAGCGGGAGAAACAGATACGCAGTATTTT

d_call: .
clone_size: many
j_call: TRBJ2-6
v_call: TRBV11-2
cdr3_length: 17
cdr3_aa: CASSLDVFSSGANVLTF
cdr3_nt: TGTGCCAGCAGCTTAGATGTCTTTAGCTCTGGGGCCAACGTCCTGACTTTC

d_call: .
clone_size: large
j_call: TRBJ1-1
v_call: TRBV28
cdr3_length: 15
cdr3_aa: CASSSASRLGTEAFF
cdr3_nt: TGTGCCAGCAGCTCAGCCTCCCGTCTCGGGACTGAAGCTTTCTTT

d_call: TRBD1
clone_size: many
j_call: TRBJ2-1
v_call: TRBV6-8
cdr3_length: 14
cdr3_aa: CASSVGQGADEQFF
cdr3_nt: TGTGCCAGCAGTGTCGGACAGGGGGCGGATGAGCAGTTCTTC

d_call: .
clone_size: many
j_call: TRBJ2-7
v_call: TRBV7-2
cdr3_length: 15
cdr3_aa: CASKLGLGSSYEQYF
cdr3_nt: TGTGCCAGCAAGTTAGGATTGGGGAGCTCCTACGAGCAGTACTTC

d_call: .
clone_size: many
j_call: TRBJ2-7
v_call: TRBV6-5
cdr3_length: 14
cdr3_aa: CASRKDGTSYEQYF
cdr3_nt: TGTGCCAGCAGGAAGGACGGCACCTCCTACGAGCAGTACTTC

d_call: TRBD1
clone_size: many
j_call: TRBJ2-3
v_call: TRBV28
cdr3_length: 15
cdr3_aa: CASSRTRQGADTQYF
cdr3_nt: TGTGCCAGCAGTCGAACTAGACAGGGGGCGGATACGCAGTATTTT

d_call: TRBD1
clone_size: many
j_call: TRBJ2-7
v_call: TRBV20-1
cdr3_length: 13
cdr3_aa: CSARWTGAYEQYF
cdr3_nt: TGCAGTGCTAGATGGACAGGGGCTTACGAGCAGTACTTC

d_call: .
clone_size: many
j_call: TRBJ1-5
v_call: TRBV6-2/TRBV6-3
cdr3_length: 14
cdr3_aa: CASSEYQGNQPQHF
cdr3_nt: TGTGCCAGCAGTGAATATCAGGGCAATCAGCCCCAGCATTTT

d_call: .
clone_size: many
j_call: TRBJ2-3
v_call: TRBV10-3
cdr3_length: 15
cdr3_aa: CAIRDRDQSTDTQYF
cdr3_nt: TGTGCCATCAGAGACCGGGACCAAAGCACAGATACGCAGTATTTT

d_call: TRBD1
clone_size: .
j_call: TRBJ2-7
v_call: TRBV5-4
cdr3_length: 14
cdr3_aa: CASSLRDRVGEQYF
cdr3_nt: TGTGCCAGCAGCCTCCGGGACAGGGTAGGCGAGCAGTACTTC

d_call: .
clone_size: many
j_call: TRBJ2-1
v_call: TRBV12-3/TRBV12-4
cdr3_length: 13
cdr3_aa: CASRLDIYNEQFF
cdr3_nt: TGTGCCAGCAGACTAGACATCTACAATGAGCAGTTCTTC

d_call: .
clone_size: .
j_call: TRBJ1-2
v_call: TRBV28
cdr3_length: 14
cdr3_aa: CASSFPGIGYGYTF
cdr3_nt: TGTGCCAGCAGTTTCCCGGGCATAGGATATGGCTACACCTTC

d_call: TRBD2
clone_size: many
j_call: TRBJ2-1
v_call: TRBV6-6
cdr3_length: 16
cdr3_aa: CASTALLAGGSNEQFF
cdr3_nt: TGTGCCAGCACCGCCCTACTAGCGGGAGGGTCCAATGAGCAGTTCTTC

d_call: .
clone_size: many
j_call: TRBJ1-2
v_call: TRBV20-1
cdr3_length: 11
cdr3_aa: CSARNLYGYTF
cdr3_nt: TGCAGTGCTAGGAACCTCTATGGCTACACCTTC

d_call: .
clone_size: .
j_call: TRBJ2-1
v_call: TRBV9
cdr3_length: 15
cdr3_aa: CASSVGPNSYNEQFF
cdr3_nt: TGTGCCAGCAGCGTAGGGCCAAACTCCTACAATGAGCAGTTCTTC

d_call: .
clone_size: many
j_call: TRBJ2-5
v_call: TRBV11-2
cdr3_length: 13
cdr3_aa: CASSFGAQETQYF
cdr3_nt: TGTGCCAGCAGCTTCGGGGCCCAAGAGACCCAGTACTTC

d_call: .
clone_size: .
j_call: TRBJ2-7
v_call: TRBV28
cdr3_length: 12
cdr3_aa: CASSFEDYEQYF
cdr3_nt: TGTGCCAGCAGTTTCGAAGACTACGAGCAGTACTTC

d_call: TRBD2
clone_size: .
j_call: TRBJ2-1
v_call: TRBV5-1
cdr3_length: 18
cdr3_aa: CASSLGMTSGRENNEQFF
cdr3_nt: TGCGCCAGCAGCTTGGGAATGACTAGCGGGAGGGAGAACAATGAGCAGTTCTTC

d_call: .
clone_size: many
j_call: TRBJ1-5
v_call: TRBV7-6
cdr3_length: 16
cdr3_aa: CASSLGAGFSNQPQHF
cdr3_nt: TGTGCCAGCAGCTTAGGGGCGGGTTTTAGCAATCAGCCCCAGCATTTT

d_call: .
clone_size: many
j_call: TRBJ2-1
v_call: TRBV5-1
cdr3_length: 15
cdr3_aa: CASSFQPSAYNEQFF
cdr3_nt: TGCGCCAGCAGCTTCCAACCTAGCGCTTACAATGAGCAGTTCTTC

d_call: .
clone_size: many
j_call: TRBJ1-1
v_call: TRBV20-1
cdr3_length: 13
cdr3_aa: CSAQDQRDTEAFF
cdr3_nt: TGCAGTGCCCAGGACCAGCGGGACACTGAAGCTTTCTTT

d_call: .
clone_size: .
j_call: TRBJ1-2
v_call: TRBV5-4
cdr3_length: 13
cdr3_aa: CASSLEGSYGYTF
cdr3_nt: TGTGCCAGCAGCTTGGAGGGGTCCTATGGCTACACCTTC

d_call: .
clone_size: .
j_call: TRBJ2-6
v_call: TRBV7-6
cdr3_length: 15
cdr3_aa: CASSPTASGANVLTF
cdr3_nt: TGTGCCAGCAGCCCGACAGCATCTGGGGCCAACGTCCTGACTTTC

d_call: .
clone_size: many
j_call: TRBJ2-3
v_call: TRBV3-1
cdr3_length: 15
cdr3_aa: CASSQDGGQRDTQYF
cdr3_nt: TGTGCCAGCAGCCAAGACGGGGGGCAGAGAGATACGCAGTATTTT

d_call: .
clone_size: .
j_call: TRBJ2-1
v_call: TRBV13
cdr3_length: 15
cdr3_aa: CASSLRVSSYNEQFF
cdr3_nt: TGTGCCAGCAGCCTTCGGGTCTCGAGCTACAATGAGCAGTTCTTC

d_call: .
clone_size: many
j_call: TRBJ1-5
v_call: TRBV28
cdr3_length: 14
cdr3_aa: CASKDGPHNQPQHF
cdr3_nt: TGTGCCAGCAAGGACGGCCCTCACAATCAGCCCCAGCATTTT

d_call: TRBD1
clone_size: once
j_call: TRBJ2-2
v_call: TRBV3-1
cdr3_length: 16
cdr3_aa: CASSPRDRATYRELFF
cdr3_nt: TGTGCCAGCAGCCCGCGGGACAGGGCAACTTACAGGGAGCTGTTTTTT

d_call: .
clone_size: .
j_call: TRBJ1-2
v_call: TRBV18
cdr3_length: 14
cdr3_aa: CASSPQGVNYGYTF
cdr3_nt: TGTGCCAGCTCACCCCAGGGTGTAAACTATGGCTACACCTTC

d_call: TRBD1
clone_size: medium-sized
j_call: TRBJ2-7
v_call: TRBV28
cdr3_length: 14
cdr3_aa: CASSLTGGWYEQYF
cdr3_nt: TGTGCCAGCAGTCTGACAGGGGGCTGGTACGAGCAGTACTTC

d_call: .
clone_size: many
j_call: TRBJ1-3
v_call: TRBV10-3
cdr3_length: 12
cdr3_aa: CAIITSGNTIYF
cdr3_nt: TGTGCCATCATTACATCTGGAAACACCATATATTTT

d_call: .
clone_size: many
j_call: TRBJ2-7
v_call: TRBV27
cdr3_length: 12
cdr3_aa: CASKNPSGEQYF
cdr3_nt: TGTGCCAGCAAGAACCCCTCGGGCGAGCAGTACTTC

d_call: TRBD1
clone_size: many
j_call: TRBJ2-1
v_call: TRBV24-1
cdr3_length: 13
cdr3_aa: CATDRGDYNEQFF
cdr3_nt: TGTGCCACCGACAGGGGAGACTACAATGAGCAGTTCTTC

d_call: .
clone_size: many
j_call: TRBJ1-2
v_call: TRBV7-9
cdr3_length: 14
cdr3_aa: CASSLEALSYGYTF
cdr3_nt: TGTGCCAGCAGCTTGGAGGCGCTCTCCTATGGCTACACCTTC

d_call: .
clone_size: many
j_call: TRBJ2-3
v_call: TRBV18
cdr3_length: 13
cdr3_aa: CASSPMSTDTQYF
cdr3_nt: TGTGCCAGCTCACCAATGAGCACAGATACGCAGTATTTT

d_call: TRBD1
clone_size: .
j_call: TRBJ2-7
v_call: TRBV12-3/TRBV12-4
cdr3_length: 14
cdr3_aa: CASSRGQGVDEQYF
cdr3_nt: TGTGCCAGCAGCCGGGGACAGGGAGTCGACGAGCAGTACTTC

d_call: .
clone_size: many
j_call: TRBJ1-2
v_call: TRBV28
cdr3_length: 16
cdr3_aa: CASSPRTVRPNYGYTF
cdr3_nt: TGTGCCAGCAGTCCCCGGACAGTAAGACCTAACTATGGCTACACCTTC

d_call: .
clone_size: .
j_call: TRBJ2-3
v_call: TRBV18
cdr3_length: 14
cdr3_aa: CASSPPGNPDTQYF
cdr3_nt: TGTGCCAGCTCACCCCCCGGGAACCCAGATACGCAGTATTTT

d_call: .
clone_size: many
j_call: TRBJ1-3
v_call: TRBV2
cdr3_length: 13
cdr3_aa: CASSTASRNTIYF
cdr3_nt: TGTGCCAGCAGCACGGCGTCCCGAAACACCATATATTTT

d_call: .
clone_size: many
j_call: TRBJ1-3
v_call: TRBV5-6
cdr3_length: 15
cdr3_aa: CASTTSGSSGNTIYF
cdr3_nt: TGTGCCAGCACCACATCGGGGAGCTCTGGAAACACCATATATTTT